Following are 30 T cell receptor beta chains from one sample sequenced in a study of T-cell memory formation after mild COVID-19. Each CDR3 protein is one row after TCRdb ran MiXCR on the 5' RACE reads. The sample has hundreds of thousands of distinct CDR3 sequences, approximately 14% seen once; the top ten hold about 20%. Sequencing was done on a sample of PBMCs or a T cell subset sorted from them (not recorded which). The origin of the receptors is a man aged 18 to 30 who had mild COVID-19 (a few samples of this study predate the infection). Cell type and time point are not known.

The chain joins TRBV6-5 to TRBJ2-3; TRBD2 matches 7 bases. Germline V gives CDR1 MNHEY, CDR2 SVGAGI. Trimming removed 6 bases from V and 8 bases from J; junction bases left unmatched: 11. The CDR3 has 14 amino acids. The CDR3 sequence: CASRPSRLAPTQYF. In DNA form, the CDR3 reads TGTGCCAGCAGGCCCTCCCGACTAGCCCCTACGCAGTATTTT.

A few counts support this clonotype. The V and J genes are TRBV7-3 and TRBJ2-3, with 12 bases matching TRBD2. Germline V gene sequence: CDR1 SGHTA, CDR2 FQGTGA. The trim removed 4 bases at V and 11 bases at J, leaving 4 bases unmatched. The CDR3 sequence is 13 residues long. In nucleotides, the CDR3 is TGTGCCAGCAGCTCAGGACTAGCGGGGCGGCAGTATTTT. It is translated as CASSSGLAGRQYF.

The table lists this clonotype with a few counts. The CDR3 protein is CSPGQGITKNIQYF. The CDR3 bases are TGCAGTCCGGGACAGGGGATAACCAAAAACATTCAGTACTTC. The V call is TRBV20-1, the J call TRBJ2-4; 10 positions agree with TRBD1. Germline V gives CDR1 DFQATT, CDR2 SNEGSKA (reference sequence). The CDR3 consists of 14 residues. The V segment lost 8 bases and the J segment 2 bases; nucleotides outside the gene matches: 6.

The rearrangement joins TRBV19 to TRBJ2-7; 7 bases map to TRBD2. The CDR3 extends over 15 amino acids. V shed 6 bases and J 1 base; nucleotides not matched to a gene: 9. Germline assignment: CDR1 LNHDA and CDR2 SQIVND (reference sequence). CDR3 in DNA: TGTGCCAGTAGCATGAGCGGGGCGGCTTCCTACGAGCAGTACTTC. This gives the protein CASSMSGAASYEQYF.

This clonotype was counted many times. V and J are TRBV4-2 and TRBJ2-3; D possibly uses TRBD1 or TRBD2 (5 bases each). V was clipped by 2 bases and J by 2 bases, with 20 bases between them. This CDR3 contains 18 residues. In germline, CDR1 is LGHNA, CDR2 YNFKEQ. CDR3 loop: CASSQIIPGTGPTDTQYF. CDR3 DNA: TGTGCCAGCAGCCAAATTATCCCAGGGACGGGCCCCACAGATACGCAGTATTTT.

This clonotype was counted many times. V and J are TRBV12-5 and TRBJ2-3; 7 bases line up with TRBD1. Germline V gives CDR1 LGHNT, CDR2 FRNRAP. This CDR3 has 13 amino acids. V dropped 0 bases and J dropped 11; count of bases not matched to a gene: 5. DNA for the CDR3: TGTGCTAGTGGTTTGGTACTAGGGGGCTTGCAGTATTTT. Encoded protein: CASGLVLGGLQYF.

The chain uses TRBV6-2 or TRBV6-3 and TRBJ2-3; weak D call: TRBD2 (6 bases). This CDR3 has 14 amino acids. V lost 2 bases and J 6 bases, leaving 12 bases between the germline ends. CDR1 and CDR2 from the germline V gene are MNHEY and SVGEGT. The CDR3 DNA reads TGTGCCAGCAGTTACGTCGCGGGACTCGATACGCAGTATTTT. As protein: CASSYVAGLDTQYF.

Only a few counts were recorded for this clonotype. The CDR3 sequence: CASRATVSTDTQYF. CDR3 nucleotide sequence: TGTGCCAGCAGGGCCACGGTTAGCACAGATACGCAGTATTTT. The chain joins TRBV7-2 to TRBJ2-3; D is unclear. This CDR3 comprises 14 residues. Germline CDR1 reads SGHTA; CDR2 reads FQGNSA. V lost 6 bases and J lost 0, with 10 bases in between.

In its sample, this clonotype was seen once. The chain couples TRBV20-1 to TRBJ2-7, with D uncertain. Germline lookup yields CDR1 DFQATT and CDR2 SNEGSKA (reference sequence). The CDR3 length is 14 residues. Trimming took off 2 bases at V and 0 bases at J, with 11 bases between the two ends. The CDR3 DNA reads TGCAGTGCTAGACCAGCCCTCAGCTCCTACGAGCAGTACGTC. Its protein product is CSARPALSSYEQYV.

The V and J genes are TRBV7-9 and TRBJ2-3; perhaps D is TRBD1 or TRBD2 (5 bases each). The CDR3 is 14 residues long. Germline V gives CDR1 SEHNR, CDR2 FQNEAQ (reference sequence). V was pared by 8 bases and J by 4 bases, with 16 bases between. In DNA form, the CDR3 reads TGTGCCAGCGGAAATGGTAGGGGACCAGATACGCAGTATTTT. It translates to CASGNGRGPDTQYF.

This clonotype showed up just a few times. The rearrangement joins TRBV4-2 to TRBJ2-5, with TRBD1 matching 9 bases. This CDR3 region has 17 residues. Germline V gene lookup returns CDR1 LGHNA and CDR2 YNFKEQ. Trimming cost V 1 base and J 5 bases; bases outside gene matches: 11. DNA for the CDR3: TGTGCCAGCAGCCAAGTTTGGACCGGGACAGGGATGGAGACCCAGTACTTC. Translating it yields CASSQVWTGTGMETQYF.

The chain links TRBV3-2 to TRBJ2-3; the D call TRBD1 from the table was never checked on the DNA. TRBV3-2 is designated a pseudogene. This CDR3 contains 14 residues. In DNA, the CDR3 is TGTGCCAGCAGCCACCCAGGGAGGACAGATACGCAGTATTTT. This codes for CASSHPGRTDTQYF.

V is TRBV6-1 and J is TRBJ1-5; D gene ambiguous. Per the germline V gene, CDR1 is MNHNS and CDR2 is SASEGT. V was cut by 2 bases and J by 6 bases, with 5 bases left in between. CDR3 size: 12 residues. CDR3 DNA: TGTGCCAGCAGTGAATTCGGTCAGCCCCAGCATTTT. Translating it yields CASSEFGQPQHF.

The chain recombines TRBV7-2 with TRBJ1-5; 7 nucleotides agree with TRBD1. The CDR3 sequence is 15 residues long. Germline values: CDR1 SGHTA, CDR2 FQGNSA. The trim removed 1 base at V and 4 bases at J, leaving 4 bases unmatched. CDR3 bases: TGTGCCAGCAGCTTAGAAACAGGGGTTAATCAGCCCCAGCATTTT. Its protein is CASSLETGVNQPQHF.

This clonotype has more than one count but fewer than ten. This rearrangement joins TRBV25-1 to TRBJ2-1; D is possibly TRBD2 (7 bases). Germline V gene sequence: CDR1 MGHDK, CDR2 SYGVNS. CDR3 size: 12 residues. V was pared by 5 bases and J by 10 bases, with 12 bases between. The CDR3 bases are TGTGCCAGCAGTTCGGGGGGCCCCGAGCAGTTCTTC. This encodes CASSSGGPEQFF.

The rearrangement joins TRBV11-1 to TRBJ2-2; 7 bases line up with TRBD2. V gave up 7 bases and J gave up 5 bases; unmatched junction bases: 7. Germline V gene sequence: CDR1 SGHAT, CDR2 FQDESV (reference sequence). This CDR3 is 14 amino acids long. Written as DNA, the CDR3 is TGTGCCAGCACCCGGCGGGGGAGAACCGGGGAGCTGTTTTTT. Its protein is CASTRRGRTGELFF.

V and J are TRBV3-1 and TRBJ2-1; TRBD2 agrees at 8 bases. Germline-derived CDR1 and CDR2 are LGHDT and YNNKEL (reference sequence). The CDR3 is made up of 15 amino acids. With V trimmed by 2 bases and J by 3 bases, 3 bases remained unmatched. CDR3 sequence (DNA): TGTGCCAGCAGCCAAACGGGAGGGTTCTACAATGAGCAGTTCTTC. Protein product: CASSQTGGFYNEQFF.

The CDR3 here is CASSPTTRTGDEKLFF. The DNA of the CDR3 is TGTGCCAGCTCACCGACTACAAGGACTGGGGATGAAAAACTGTTTTTT. V is TRBV18 and J is TRBJ1-4; D is unclear. The germline CDR1 and CDR2 sequences are KGHSH and LQKENI. The CDR3 spans 16 residues. Trimming cost V 3 bases and J 6 bases, with 17 bases left between them.

J is TRBJ1-1 and V is TRBV7-8; no firm D call. The CDR3 length is 13 residues. V gave up 5 bases and J gave up 5 bases, with 12 bases separating them. The germline V gene encodes CDR1 SGHVS and CDR2 FQNEAQ. The CDR3 region has the DNA TGTGCCAGCAGCCCATACCCGGTTACTGAAGCTTTCTTT. Its protein is CASSPYPVTEAFF.

This clonotype was detected only a few times. This chain joins TRBV20-1 and TRBJ1-1; TRBD1 might be the D (5 bases). The CDR3 has 11 amino acids. CDR1 is DFQATT, CDR2 SNEGSKA, per germline (reference sequence). CDR3 protein: CAKLGGTEAFF. DNA of the CDR3: TGCGCGAAACTGGGGGGTACTGAAGCTTTCTTT.

This rearrangement joins TRBV7-3 to TRBJ1-6; 7 bases line up with TRBD1. This CDR3 is built from 15 residues. Germline V gives CDR1 SGHTA, CDR2 FQGTGA. Trimming removed 6 bases from V and 7 bases from J; junction bases left unmatched: 9. CDR3 sequence (DNA): TGTGCCAGCAGTATTGACAGGGCCGGAAATTCACCCCTCCACTTT. Residues: CASSIDRAGNSPLHF.

This clonotype turned up a few times. The chain uses TRBV6-6 and TRBJ2-7; TRBD2 matches at 12 bases. This CDR3 spans 14 amino acids. Germline V lookup: CDR1 MNHNY, CDR2 SVGAGI (reference sequence). J gave up 4 bases and V 6 bases, and 4 bases lay outside the gene matches. The CDR3 coding sequence is TGTGCCAGCAGGGGAGGACTAGCGGGGTACGAGCAGTACGTC. Protein: CASRGGLAGYEQYV.

The V gene is TRBV12-3 or TRBV12-4, the J gene TRBJ1-1; possible D gene TRBD1, 5 bases. V gave up 3 bases and J gave up 4 bases, with 9 bases separating them. The CDR3 loop spans 13 amino acids. CDR3 amino acids: CASSLGVSTEAFF. In DNA, the CDR3 is TGTGCCAGCAGTTTGGGGGTGAGCACTGAAGCTTTCTTT.

On this clonotype itself: One end of the junction varies from germline; a read error may be responsible. The rearrangement joins TRBV4-3 to TRBJ1-5, with unresolved D. Germline-derived CDR1 and CDR2 are LGHNA and YSLEER. The CDR3 consists of 15 residues. The DNA of the CDR3 is TGCGCCAGCAGCCAAGGGTGGCAGAGCGATCAGACCCAGCATTTT. Its protein is CASSQGWQSDQTQHF.

Only a few counts were recorded for this clonotype. This chain connects TRBV6-2 or TRBV6-3 to TRBJ1-5; D ambiguous. Looked up from germline, CDR1 is MNHEY and CDR2 is SVGEGT. This CDR3 is built from 16 residues. V lost 4 bases to trimming and J lost 2 bases, with 15 bases between them. The CDR3 loop is CASSSQRHWGNQPQHF. CDR3 sequence (DNA): TGTGCCAGCAGTTCTCAGCGCCACTGGGGCAATCAGCCCCAGCATTTT.

This clonotype appeared a few times. The rearrangement links TRBV6-5 to TRBJ1-1; D call uncertain. This CDR3 is built from 13 residues. Trimming removed 10 bases at V and 0 bases at J, with 12 bases between. Germline V CDR1 and CDR2: MNHEY, SVGAGI. The CDR3 is CATSYGVNTEAFF. DNA of the CDR3: TGTGCCACCTCCTACGGCGTGAACACTGAAGCTTTCTTT.

This chain connects TRBV7-2 to TRBJ2-3; 9 bases line up with TRBD2. Germline V lookup: CDR1 SGHTA, CDR2 FQGNSA. Trimming removed 4 bases from V and 4 bases from J; junction bases left unmatched: 6. This CDR3 has 15 amino acids. The CDR3 reads CASSWRGGGADTQYF. The CDR3 DNA sequence: TGTGCCAGCAGCTGGCGGGGGGGAGGGGCAGATACGCAGTATTTT.

This clonotype showed up many times. V usage is TRBV7-9 and J usage is TRBJ2-1, with 10 nucleotides matching TRBD2. Germline V CDR1 and CDR2: SEHNR, FQNEAQ (reference sequence). The V segment lost 6 bases and the J segment 0 bases; nucleotides outside the gene matches: 17. There are 20 residues in the CDR3. CDR3 in amino acids: CASRLALGQRTSGSYNEQFF. CDR3 nucleotides: TGTGCCAGCAGGCTAGCGCTGGGGCAGAGGACTAGCGGCTCCTACAATGAGCAGTTCTTC.

V and J are TRBV4-3 and TRBJ2-2; perhaps D is TRBD1 or TRBD2 (5 bases each). Deletions cut 0 bases from V and 3 bases from J, with 11 bases between. CDR3 length: 16 amino acids. From germline, CDR1 is LGHNA and CDR2 YSLEER. The DNA for the CDR3 is TGCGCCAGCAGCCAAGATTTGGGGACCTACACCGGGGAGCTGTTTTTT. This codes for CASSQDLGTYTGELFF.

This clonotype occurred a few times. The chain uses TRBV12-3 or TRBV12-4 and TRBJ1-5; D remains ambiguous. CDR3 size: 13 residues. The V and J ends lost 3 bases and 8 bases respectively, with 11 bases between them. CDR3 loop: CASSLGRVEPQHF. The DNA for the CDR3 is TGTGCCAGCAGTTTGGGTAGGGTGGAGCCCCAGCATTTT.